This entry features one T cell receptor beta chain sequence. Its target is not known. The data originate from a study of chemoradiotherapy in HPV16-positive cancers. Study-level background: Functional T-cell assays on a couple of HPV16-positive patients' cells defined candidate HPV-specific clones and common TCR motifs.

General observations from the study: Candidate HPV-specific clones and E7-related TCR motifs grew in tumor during treatment.

Assay used: immunoSEQ multiplex PCR; TCRdb lists only in-frame clones, some missing. The sample shows 25,000 to 40,000 clones, 86% of them seen only once. Over chemoradiotherapy, repertoires were sampled more than once. The V gene's germline CDR1 is SGHRS and CDR2 YFSETQ. CDR3 size: 14 residues. V was clipped by 4 bases and J by 3 bases; unmatched bases: 4. The chain has TRBV5-1 and TRBJ2-7, with TRBD1 identical over 10 bases. The receptor was isolated from a human donor with HPV-associated anogenital cancer. The sequenced sample was blood, obtained from a patient who underwent chemoradiotherapy. The CDR3 sequence: CASSRGQGDYEQYF. The CDR3 coding sequence is TGCGCCAGCAGCCGTGGACAGGGGGACTACGAGCAGTACTTC.